The sequence of this T cell receptor (beta chain) was determined in a study of blood T cell repertoires in COVID-19. Study details: Both acute and convalescent COVID-19 samples were obtained from the United States, Italy and Spain. The cDNA or gDNA used as material had been derived from T cells, B-cell-depleted T cells, or PBMCs.

In the authors' methods: Researchers report that nucleated cell counts were estimated from reference gene primer amplification. Some clones are missing from TCRdb's copy, which holds only in-frame ones; the method was immunoSEQ multiplex PCR. V and J calls and clone size are given by that table; D and trimming were obtained from the DNA. The sample lists a few hundred thousand clones; more than 70% were seen once. Germline loops: CDR1 LGHDT, CDR2 YNNKEL (reference sequence). This CDR3 contains 15 residues. V was pared by 0 bases and J by 10 bases, with 6 bases of the junction left unmatched. This clone has just one count.

This chain joins TRBV3-1 (or the pseudogene TRBV3-2) and TRBJ2-1; 10 bases are shared with TRBD1. This sequence originates from a woman in her forties or fifties with acute or convalescent COVID-19. Source material: peripheral blood. The chain's CDR3 is CASSQDGTGVDEQFF. The CDR3 nucleotides are TGTGCCAGCAGCCAAGATGGGACAGGGGTTGACGAGCAGTTCTTC.